The entry that follows covers one T cell receptor beta chain sequence. Generated by immunoSEQ multiplex PCR, the TCRdb table keeps only in-frame clones and is missing some. Of approximately 85,000 clones listed, roughly 86% are singletons. The entry originates in a study of radiotherapy plus CTLA-4 blockade in lung cancer. This sequence was found in a human donor with non-small cell lung cancer who had a partial response to radiotherapy plus ipilimumab. The input for sequencing was peripheral blood, taken from a patient treated with radiotherapy plus ipilimumab.

CDR3 sequence: CASSSLGGSSYNEQFF. CDR3 bases: TGTGCCAGCAGTTCCCTGGGCGGGAGCTCCTACAATGAGCAGTTCTTC. The chain couples TRBV6-6 to TRBJ2-1; the match to TRBD2 covers 7 bases. With 4 bases clipped from V and 0 bases from J, the junction kept 6 bases outside the gene matches. CDR3 length equals 16 residues. In germline, CDR1 is MNHNY, CDR2 SVGAGI (reference sequence).